A selection of T cell receptor beta chains follows, all from one sample in a study of cytomegalovirus exposure and HLA in healthy donors. Measured with immunoSEQ multiplex PCR; TCRdb has only the in-frame clones, and not every one. The sample includes more than 130,000 clones, around 81% of them seen just once. The specimen was PBMCs. These TCRs come from a male donor in good health and CMV-seronegative. The CDR3 runs from the conserved cysteine through the conserved F or W. A D gene is named only where the DNA matches it firmly. Some rows have no size entry. The others give once, few or many, or a class for an expanded clone.

clone_size: -; d_call: -; j_call: TRBJ1-5; v_call: TRBV7-8; cdr3_aa: CASSLGVAGDAQPQHF; cdr3_nt: TGTGCCAGCAGCTTAGGTGTGGCAGGGGATGCTCAGCCCCAGCATTTT
clone_size: -; d_call: TRBD1; j_call: TRBJ1-2; v_call: TRBV5-1; cdr3_aa: CASSLGQGAGGYTF; cdr3_nt: TGCGCCAGCAGCTTGGGACAGGGGGCTGGGGGCTACACCTTC
clone_size: once; d_call: TRBD1; j_call: TRBJ1-2; v_call: TRBV7-8; cdr3_aa: CASSLPGTGVIYGYTF; cdr3_nt: TGTGCCAGCAGCTTGCCAGGGACAGGGGTAATCTATGGCTACACCTTC
clone_size: -; d_call: TRBD2; j_call: TRBJ2-3; v_call: TRBV18; cdr3_aa: CASSPLVAGGIADTQYF; cdr3_nt: TGTGCCAGCTCACCGTTGGTAGCGGGGGGAATCGCAGATACGCAGTATTTT
clone_size: -; d_call: -; j_call: TRBJ2-7; v_call: TRBV9; cdr3_aa: CASSVSGGSYEQYF; cdr3_nt: TGTGCCAGCAGCGTGTCCGGGGGATCCTACGAGCAGTACTTC
clone_size: -; d_call: -; j_call: TRBJ1-1; v_call: TRBV7-9; cdr3_aa: CASSPLLGESATEAFF; cdr3_nt: TGTGCCAGCAGCCCCCTGCTTGGGGAGTCGGCCACTGAAGCTTTCTTT
clone_size: -; d_call: -; j_call: TRBJ2-1; v_call: TRBV10-3; cdr3_aa: CAISEPRPGQGEQFF; cdr3_nt: TGTGCCATCAGTGAGCCCCGCCCTGGTCAGGGAGAGCAGTTCTTC
clone_size: few; d_call: -; j_call: TRBJ1-2; v_call: TRBV15; cdr3_aa: CATREGGDPYGYTF; cdr3_nt: TGTGCCACCAGAGAAGGGGGGGACCCTTATGGCTACACCTTC
clone_size: -; d_call: -; j_call: TRBJ2-1; v_call: TRBV5-1; cdr3_aa: CASSADTSSYNEQFF; cdr3_nt: TGCGCCAGCAGCGCGGACACAAGCTCCTACAATGAGCAGTTCTTC
clone_size: -; d_call: TRBD2; j_call: TRBJ2-3; v_call: TRBV27; cdr3_aa: CASSTRLAGGPGGIDTQYF; cdr3_nt: TGTGCCAGCAGTACTAGACTAGCGGGAGGGCCAGGGGGTATAGATACGCAGTATTTT
clone_size: -; d_call: -; j_call: TRBJ2-5; v_call: TRBV5-4; cdr3_aa: CASSLPSQETQYF; cdr3_nt: TGTGCCAGCAGCTTGCCCAGTCAAGAGACCCAGTACTTC
clone_size: -; d_call: -; j_call: TRBJ1-5; v_call: TRBV10-3; cdr3_aa: CAISESGGANQPQHF; cdr3_nt: TGTGCCATCAGTGAGTCCGGGGGGGCCAATCAGCCCCAGCATTTT
clone_size: -; d_call: TRBD2; j_call: TRBJ2-1; v_call: TRBV6-4; cdr3_aa: CASSDPRKREWFF; cdr3_nt: TGTGCCAGCAGTGACCCTAGGAAGCGGGAGTGGTTCTTC
clone_size: -; d_call: -; j_call: TRBJ1-5; v_call: TRBV2; cdr3_aa: CASSVERGNQPQHF; cdr3_nt: TGTGCCAGCAGTGTGGAGAGGGGCAATCAGCCCCAGCATTTT
clone_size: -; d_call: -; j_call: TRBJ1-6; v_call: TRBV5-6; cdr3_aa: CASTAGNSPLHF; cdr3_nt: TGTGCCAGCACCGCAGGGAATTCACCCCTCCACTTT
clone_size: once; d_call: -; j_call: TRBJ1-1; v_call: TRBV4-2; cdr3_aa: CASSQETQGQAKAFF; cdr3_nt: TGTGCCAGCAGCCAAGAGACCCAGGGCCAAGCGAAAGCTTTCTTT
clone_size: -; d_call: -; j_call: TRBJ2-1; v_call: TRBV6-1; cdr3_aa: CASSEGPGNEQFF; cdr3_nt: TGTGCCAGCAGTGAGGGGCCTGGGAATGAGCAGTTCTTC
clone_size: -; d_call: -; j_call: TRBJ2-3; v_call: TRBV6-5; cdr3_aa: CASRRGGVGTDTQYF; cdr3_nt: TGTGCCAGCAGAAGAGGAGGGGTCGGCACAGATACGCAGTATTTT
clone_size: -; d_call: TRBD1; j_call: TRBJ2-1; v_call: TRBV19; cdr3_aa: CASSTPRTGSYNEQFF; cdr3_nt: TGTGCCAGTAGTACCCCTCGGACAGGCTCCTACAATGAGCAGTTCTTC
clone_size: -; d_call: -; j_call: TRBJ1-4; v_call: TRBV7-9; cdr3_aa: CASSFIRGGEKLFF; cdr3_nt: TGTGCCAGCAGCTTCATCCGGGGGGGTGAAAAACTGTTTTTT
clone_size: -; d_call: -; j_call: TRBJ1-1; v_call: TRBV6-4; cdr3_aa: CASSRTGGTEAFF; cdr3_nt: TGTGCCAGCAGTAGGACCGGAGGGACTGAAGCTTTCTTT
clone_size: -; d_call: TRBD2; j_call: TRBJ2-5; v_call: TRBV9; cdr3_aa: CASSVGLAEETQYF; cdr3_nt: TGTGCCAGCAGCGTAGGACTAGCGGAAGAGACCCAGTACTTC
clone_size: -; d_call: TRBD1; j_call: TRBJ1-6; v_call: TRBV30; cdr3_aa: CAWSEGGTGNSPLHF; cdr3_nt: TGTGCCTGGAGTGAGGGGGGGACAGGGAATTCACCCCTCCACTTT
clone_size: -; d_call: -; j_call: TRBJ1-1; v_call: TRBV25-1; cdr3_aa: CASSVQGYAFF; cdr3_nt: TGTGCCAGCAGTGTCCAGGGGTATGCTTTCTTT
clone_size: -; d_call: TRBD1; j_call: TRBJ1-3; v_call: TRBV5-6; cdr3_aa: CASSSGTGAGNTIYF; cdr3_nt: TGTGCCAGCAGCTCCGGGACAGGGGCTGGAAACACCATATATTTT
clone_size: -; d_call: -; j_call: TRBJ2-7; v_call: TRBV5-1; cdr3_aa: CASSRQGSGATYEQYF; cdr3_nt: TGCGCCAGCAGCCGACAGGGGAGCGGGGCAACCTACGAGCAGTACTTC
clone_size: -; d_call: -; j_call: TRBJ2-7; v_call: TRBV30; cdr3_aa: CAWRLAGFEQYF; cdr3_nt: TGTGCCTGGAGACTTGCAGGGTTCGAGCAGTACTTC
clone_size: -; d_call: -; j_call: TRBJ1-1; v_call: TRBV11-2; cdr3_aa: CASSLGQPGILNTEAFF; cdr3_nt: TGTGCCAGCAGCTTAGGTCAACCAGGGATCCTGAACACTGAAGCTTTCTTT
clone_size: few; d_call: -; j_call: TRBJ1-5; v_call: TRBV27; cdr3_aa: CASGTSSNQPQHF; cdr3_nt: TGTGCCAGCGGCACATCTAGCAATCAGCCCCAGCATTTT
clone_size: -; d_call: -; j_call: TRBJ1-6; v_call: TRBV25-1; cdr3_aa: CATRTALETPLHF; cdr3_nt: TGTGCCACCAGGACAGCCCTTGAGACACCCCTCCACTTT
clone_size: -; d_call: TRBD1; j_call: TRBJ1-2; v_call: TRBV30; cdr3_aa: CSWSVSLAGGYGYTF; cdr3_nt: TGTTCCTGGAGTGTAAGTTTGGCAGGGGGCTATGGCTACACCTTC
clone_size: -; d_call: TRBD1; j_call: TRBJ1-5; v_call: TRBV5-1; cdr3_aa: CASSEHPGTGGSQPQHF; cdr3_nt: TGCGCCAGCAGCGAACATCCCGGGACAGGGGGATCTCAGCCCCAGCATTTT
clone_size: few; d_call: TRBD1; j_call: TRBJ1-3; v_call: TRBV4-1; cdr3_aa: CASSQGSRTGGVSIYF; cdr3_nt: TGCGCCAGCAGCCAAGGGTCCAGGACAGGGGGGGTATCCATATATTTT
clone_size: few; d_call: -; j_call: TRBJ1-2; v_call: TRBV29-1; cdr3_aa: CSVGRGFGYTF; cdr3_nt: TGCAGCGTGGGGCGGGGTTTCGGCTACACCTTC
clone_size: -; d_call: TRBD2; j_call: TRBJ2-1; v_call: TRBV12-5; cdr3_aa: CASGGAGFYNEQFF; cdr3_nt: TGTGCTAGCGGGGGAGCGGGATTTTACAATGAGCAGTTCTTC
clone_size: -; d_call: TRBD2; j_call: TRBJ2-3; v_call: TRBV19; cdr3_aa: CASRGLAGASTDTQYF; cdr3_nt: TGTGCCAGTAGGGGACTAGCGGGGGCCTCCACAGATACGCAGTATTTT
clone_size: few; d_call: -; j_call: TRBJ2-7; v_call: TRBV5-1; cdr3_aa: CASSLKTPGVIYEQYF; cdr3_nt: TGCGCCAGCAGCCTTAAAACACCCGGGGTAATCTACGAGCAGTACTTC
clone_size: -; d_call: TRBD2; j_call: TRBJ2-2; v_call: TRBV6-1; cdr3_aa: CASSEFGGGTGELFF; cdr3_nt: TGTGCCAGCAGTGAATTTGGCGGGGGGACCGGGGAGCTGTTTTTT
clone_size: -; d_call: -; j_call: TRBJ2-1; v_call: TRBV7-2; cdr3_aa: CASTLTGGQFAYNEQFF; cdr3_nt: TGTGCCAGCACCCTTACCGGGGGACAGTTCGCCTACAATGAGCAGTTCTTC
clone_size: -; d_call: -; j_call: TRBJ1-3; v_call: TRBV30; cdr3_aa: CAWTSGEAYGNTIYF; cdr3_nt: TGTGCCTGGACTTCTGGGGAGGCTTATGGAAACACCATATATTTT
clone_size: -; d_call: TRBD1; j_call: TRBJ1-4; v_call: TRBV13; cdr3_aa: CASSIRTGGVEKLFF; cdr3_nt: TGTGCCAGCAGCATACGGACAGGGGGCGTTGAAAAACTGTTTTTT
clone_size: -; d_call: TRBD1; j_call: TRBJ2-2; v_call: TRBV30; cdr3_aa: CAWSVDRDDRELFF; cdr3_nt: TGTGCCTGGAGTGTAGACAGGGATGATAGGGAGCTGTTTTTT
clone_size: -; d_call: -; j_call: TRBJ2-7; v_call: TRBV9; cdr3_aa: CASSVDGTPYYEQYF; cdr3_nt: TGTGCCAGCAGCGTAGACGGGACACCCTACTACGAGCAGTACTTC
clone_size: -; d_call: TRBD2; j_call: TRBJ2-2; v_call: TRBV2; cdr3_aa: CASSGTSGGRTGELFF; cdr3_nt: TGTGCCAGCAGTGGGACTAGCGGGGGAAGAACCGGGGAGCTGTTTTTT
clone_size: -; d_call: -; j_call: TRBJ2-1; v_call: TRBV7-9; cdr3_aa: CASSLGGGSYNEQFF; cdr3_nt: TGTGCCAGCAGCTTAGGTGGAGGGTCCTACAATGAGCAGTTCTTC
clone_size: -; d_call: TRBD1; j_call: TRBJ2-5; v_call: TRBV28; cdr3_aa: CAIGQGMETQYF; cdr3_nt: TGTGCCATAGGACAGGGGATGGAGACCCAGTACTTC
clone_size: once; d_call: -; j_call: TRBJ2-3; v_call: TRBV19; cdr3_aa: CASAGTQITDTQYF; cdr3_nt: TGTGCCAGCGCAGGTACCCAAATCACAGATACGCAGTATTTT
clone_size: -; d_call: TRBD2; j_call: TRBJ2-7; v_call: TRBV9; cdr3_aa: CASEAGAGTYEQYF; cdr3_nt: TGTGCCAGCGAGGCGGGAGCGGGAACCTACGAGCAGTACTTC
clone_size: -; d_call: -; j_call: TRBJ1-2; v_call: TRBV5-1; cdr3_aa: CASSRDSDGYTF; cdr3_nt: TGCGCCAGCAGCCGGGACTCGGATGGCTACACCTTC
clone_size: few; d_call: TRBD2; j_call: TRBJ2-7; v_call: TRBV10-1; cdr3_aa: CASSNRGLAGPPYEQYF; cdr3_nt: TGCGCCAGCAGTAATAGGGGACTAGCGGGGCCTCCCTACGAGCAGTACTTC
clone_size: -; d_call: -; j_call: TRBJ2-7; v_call: TRBV28; cdr3_aa: CASSLEGSLDRYEQYF; cdr3_nt: TGTGCCAGCAGTTTAGAAGGGAGCCTGGATAGGTACGAGCAGTACTTC
clone_size: -; d_call: -; j_call: TRBJ1-2; v_call: TRBV9; cdr3_aa: CASARGGDGGYTF; cdr3_nt: TGTGCCAGCGCCCGGGGGGGCGATGGTGGCTACACCTTC
clone_size: -; d_call: TRBD1; j_call: TRBJ1-2; v_call: TRBV9; cdr3_aa: CASTERTGVFHDGYTF; cdr3_nt: TGTGCCAGCACCGAAAGGACAGGGGTTTTTCACGATGGCTACACCTTC
clone_size: -; d_call: -; j_call: TRBJ2-1; v_call: TRBV18; cdr3_aa: CASSPNRLTYNEQFF; cdr3_nt: TGTGCCAGCTCACCGAACAGGTTAACCTACAATGAGCAGTTCTTC
clone_size: -; d_call: -; j_call: TRBJ1-1; v_call: TRBV7-9; cdr3_aa: CASSLADGVRRTRDTEAFF; cdr3_nt: TGTGCCAGCAGCTTAGCCGACGGGGTAAGACGAACAAGGGACACTGAAGCTTTCTTT
clone_size: -; d_call: -; j_call: TRBJ1-5; v_call: TRBV27; cdr3_aa: CASSNGAGDQPQHF; cdr3_nt: TGTGCCAGCAGTAACGGGGCAGGGGATCAGCCCCAGCATTTT